A selection of T cell receptor beta chains follows, all from one sample in a study of blood T cell repertoires in COVID-19. Libraries were prepared by immunoSEQ multiplex PCR; TCRdb keeps only in-frame clonotypes and omits some of them. This table holds under 350,000 clones, approximately 86% found once. Source material: PBMCs or T cells enriched from blood (not recorded which). These receptors all come from a woman aged 40 to 49 with acute COVID-19. Each CDR3 is given with its conserved first and last residue. A D gene is named only where the DNA matches it firmly. Expanded clones are given a class, and other clones once, few, many or no size at all.

d_call j_call v_call clone_size cdr3_nt cdr3_aa
- TRBJ2-7 TRBV6-5 - TGTGCCAGCAGTTACCAGCGCGGGTTGGAATACGAGCAGTACTTC CASSYQRGLEYEQYF
TRBD2 TRBJ2-3 TRBV4-2 once TGTGCCAGCAGCCAATTGACGGGGGGATCAGGAACGCAGTATTTT CASSQLTGGSGTQYF
- TRBJ2-3 TRBV2 - TGTGCCAGCAACCCCGACAGCTCCGGGGATACGCAGTATTTT CASNPDSSGDTQYF
- TRBJ1-5 TRBV18 - TGTGCCAGCTCACCTGGTAGAGTGCAGCCCCAGCATTTT CASSPGRVQPQHF
TRBD1 TRBJ1-2 TRBV5-1 - TGCGCCAGCAGCAGGGACAGGGGGCCCGTTGGCTACACCTTC CASSRDRGPVGYTF
TRBD2 TRBJ2-1 TRBV5-8 once TGTGCCAGCAGCTTGGGAGCGGGAGGGGCACCAAAGCAGTTCTTC CASSLGAGGAPKQFF
TRBD1 TRBJ2-7 TRBV18 - TGTGCCAGCTCACTACAGGGGATTGCGGGCGAGCAGTACTTC CASSLQGIAGEQYF
- TRBJ2-7 TRBV19 - TGTGCCAGTAGTACCGGAGGGGTCGAGCAGTACTTC CASSTGGVEQYF
TRBD2 TRBJ2-1 TRBV6-2/TRBV6-3 - TGTGCCAGCAGTTACTCGACTCGGCGGGTAGCGGGAGGGCCGAATGAGCAGTTCTTC CASSYSTRRVAGGPNEQFF
- TRBJ1-4 TRBV19 - TGTGCCAGTAGTATTGGGAGGGCAACTAATGAAAAACTGTTTTTT CASSIGRATNEKLFF
- TRBJ1-1 TRBV2 - TGTGCCAGCATCATTAACACAGGGCCGGGCACTGAAGCTTTCTTT CASIINTGPGTEAFF
TRBD2 TRBJ2-1 TRBV5-1 - TGCGCCAGCAGCCCGCCAGGGTGGCGGGGACTAGGGGAGCAGTTCTTC CASSPPGWRGLGEQFF
- TRBJ1-3 TRBV5-5 - TGTGCCACCCGAGGGTCCGGGGCTGGAAACACCATATATTTT CATRGSGAGNTIYF